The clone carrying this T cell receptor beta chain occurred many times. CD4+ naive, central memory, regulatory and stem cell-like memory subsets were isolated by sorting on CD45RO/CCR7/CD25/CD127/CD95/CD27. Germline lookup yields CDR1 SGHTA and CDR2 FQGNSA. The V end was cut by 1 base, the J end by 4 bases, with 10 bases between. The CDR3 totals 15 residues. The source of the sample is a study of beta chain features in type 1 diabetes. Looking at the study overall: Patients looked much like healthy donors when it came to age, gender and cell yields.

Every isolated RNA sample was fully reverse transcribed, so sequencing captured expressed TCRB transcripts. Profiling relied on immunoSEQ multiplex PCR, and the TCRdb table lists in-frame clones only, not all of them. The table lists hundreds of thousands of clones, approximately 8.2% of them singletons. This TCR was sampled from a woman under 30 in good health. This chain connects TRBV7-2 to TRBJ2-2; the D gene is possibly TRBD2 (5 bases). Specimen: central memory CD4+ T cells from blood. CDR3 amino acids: CASSLGMEVTGELFF. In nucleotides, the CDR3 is TGTGCCAGCAGCTTAGGGATGGAGGTCACCGGGGAGCTGTTTTTT.